Shown below are 27 T cell receptor beta chains from a single sample sequenced in a study of blood T cell repertoires in COVID-19. TCRdb's copy holds only in-frame clones and misses some; the assay was immunoSEQ multiplex PCR. Of around 280,000 clones in the sample, roughly nine tenths are singletons; the top ten hold about 6%. Sample: PBMCs or T cells enriched from blood (not recorded which). Source of these receptors: a woman aged 40 to 49 who had recovered from COVID-19.

This CDR3 is CASSPGTAPNIQYF. The CDR3 DNA sequence: TGTGCCAGCAGCCCGGGGACAGCACCCAACATTCAGTACTTC. This chain links TRBV7-2 with TRBJ2-4, with 7 bases identical to TRBD1. The CDR3 spans 14 residues. The J segment lost 7 bases and the V segment lost 5 bases, leaving 8 bases of the junction unmatched. Germline V gene sequence: CDR1 SGHTA, CDR2 FQGNSA.

This sequence joins TRBV24-1 and TRBJ2-1; the match to TRBD2 covers 9 bases. The CDR3 has 16 amino acids. J gave up 8 bases and V 9 bases, and 16 bases lay outside the gene matches. The germline V gene has CDR1 KGHDR and CDR2 SFDVKD. In nucleotides, the CDR3 is TGTGCCACCTCCGGGGGACCTAGCGGGACTTTTGATGAGCAGTTCTTC. Protein: CATSGGPSGTFDEQFF.

The chain links TRBV21-1 to TRBJ1-3; TRBD1, the table's D call, was not compared with the DNA. TRBV21-1 is labeled a pseudogene. This CDR3 is 16 amino acids long. CDR3 nucleotides: TGTGCCAGCAGCAAAGCTGGTCAGGGGGCTGGAAACACCATATATTTT. This translates into CASSKAGQGAGNTIYF.

The chain combines TRBV5-4 with TRBJ1-2; 8 nucleotides match TRBD1. Trimming removed 4 bases from V and 3 bases from J; junction bases left unmatched: 8. CDR1 is SGHNT and CDR2 is YYREEE in the germline V gene (reference sequence). This CDR3 is built from 15 residues. The CDR3 DNA reads as TGTGCCAGCAGCCCTAGACAGGGGAGGGACTATGGCTACACCTTC. It codes for CASSPRQGRDYGYTF.

This chain links TRBV28 with TRBJ2-4; 7 bases line up with TRBD2. The CDR3 is made up of 15 amino acids. Germline assignment: CDR1 MDHEN and CDR2 SYDVKM. The V segment lost 6 bases and the J segment 6 bases; nucleotides outside the gene matches: 11. CDR3 residues: CASSPPGRGGNIQYF. Written as DNA, the CDR3 is TGTGCCAGCAGCCCCCCGGGGAGGGGCGGAAACATTCAGTACTTC.

The chain recombines TRBV28 with TRBJ1-1; TRBD1 might be the D (5 bases). Germline V gives CDR1 MDHEN, CDR2 SYDVKM. Trimming cost V 6 bases and J 2 bases, with 10 bases left between them. The CDR3 consists of 13 residues. This CDR3 reads CASSRTFNTEAFF. In DNA, the CDR3 is TGTGCCAGCAGCCGGACATTTAACACTGAAGCTTTCTTT.

The rearrangement uses TRBV7-9 and TRBJ1-4, with 9 bases aligning to TRBD1. Trimming removed 7 bases from V and 6 bases from J; junction bases left unmatched: 9. Germline CDR1 and CDR2: SEHNR and FQNEAQ (reference sequence). This CDR3 contains 15 residues. CDR3 coding DNA: TGTGCCAGCACCCACGGGGACAGGGCGTATGAAAAACTGTTTTTT. Its protein product is CASTHGDRAYEKLFF.

This chain connects TRBV6-6 to TRBJ2-7; TRBD2 matches 8 bases. CDR1 is MNHNY and CDR2 is SVGAGI in the germline V gene (reference sequence). J lost 6 bases, V lost 11 bases, and 21 bases had no gene match. This CDR3 has 16 amino acids. The CDR3 DNA follows: TGTGCCTCACGGGAGGGCAGGGCACTAGCGAACGCCGAGCAGTACTTC. This sequence encodes CASREGRALANAEQYF.

J is TRBJ2-3 and V is TRBV18; unclear D gene. The CDR3 contains 13 residues. Per germline, CDR1 KGHSH and CDR2 LQKENI. V was clipped by 9 bases and J by 6 bases, with 16 bases between them. The CDR3 loop is CASLPSGSDTQYF. The DNA of the CDR3 is TGTGCCAGTTTGCCATCCGGGTCGGATACGCAGTATTTT. The full variable domain, with the rest looked up from reference TRBV18 and TRBJ2-3, is NAGVMQNPRHLVRRRGQEARLRCSPMKGHSHVYWYRQLPEEGLKFMVYLQKENIIDESGMPKERFSAEFPKEGPSILRIQQVVRGDSAAYFCASLPSGSDTQYFGPGTRLTVL.

The CDR3 region is CASSRGGSAYNEQFF. CDR3 DNA sequence: TGTGCCAGCAGCCGAGGTGGGAGCGCCTACAATGAGCAGTTCTTC. The J gene is TRBJ2-1, the V gene TRBV7-8; possibly TRBD2 for D (5 bases). V lost 5 bases, J lost 2 bases, and 13 bases lay in between. CDR1 and CDR2 from the germline V gene are SGHVS and FQNEAQ. There are 15 residues in the CDR3.

This clone appeared once. This chain joins TRBV12-3 or TRBV12-4 and TRBJ1-1, with 9 bases identical to TRBD1. The CDR3 totals 12 residues. J lost 5 bases, V lost 7 bases, and 2 bases had no gene match. The chain's CDR3 is CASTGQGTEAFF. The CDR3 DNA reads as TGTGCCAGCACCGGACAGGGGACTGAAGCTTTCTTT.

The chain is built from TRBV7-9 and TRBJ1-2; unclear D gene. Germline V lookup: CDR1 SEHNR, CDR2 FQNEAQ (reference sequence). V dropped 1 base and J dropped 7 bases, with 13 bases sitting between them. The CDR3 contains 14 residues. CDR3 nucleotides: TGTGCCAGCAGCTTAGGACTTTTGCGGGCTGGCTACACCTTC. It yields the protein CASSLGLLRAGYTF.

The J gene is TRBJ1-2, the V gene TRBV24-1; TRBD1 might be the D (5 bases). The CDR3 extends over 17 amino acids. CDR1 is KGHDR and CDR2 is SFDVKD in the germline V gene. The ends were cut back, 2 bases at V and 6 bases at J, with 21 bases in the middle. The CDR3 DNA follows: TGTGCCACCAGTGATTCCTCAGGGTCGTCTTTTAGAAATGGCTACACCTTC. This encodes CATSDSSGSSFRNGYTF.

V and J are TRBV21-1 and TRBJ2-3; the D segment call TRBD2 is taken from the table without a DNA check. TRBV21-1 is deemed a pseudogene. The CDR3 sequence is 19 residues long. DNA of the CDR3: TGTGCCAGCCACCTTCAGCTCGGGGAGGGGCGGGAGGGCACAGATACGCAGTATTTT. This translates into CASHLQLGEGREGTDTQYF.

In its sample, this clone was seen once. The chain employs TRBV27 and TRBJ2-3; 8 bases fit TRBD1. V was pared by 4 bases and J by 6 bases, with 6 bases of the junction left unmatched. This CDR3 comprises 14 residues. CDR1 is MNHEY and CDR2 is SMNVEV in the germline V gene (reference sequence). CDR3 region: CASSSDRGSDTQYF. The CDR3 DNA reads TGTGCCAGCAGTTCCGACAGGGGTTCGGATACGCAGTATTTT.

This chain joins TRBV4-3 and TRBJ1-3; 8 nucleotides agree with TRBD1. The CDR3 has 17 residues. The germline CDR1 and CDR2 sequences are LGHNA and YSLEER. With V trimmed by 4 bases and J by 1 base, 9 bases remained unmatched. The CDR3 reads CASSRTGSIASGNTIYF. In DNA, the CDR3 is TGCGCCAGCAGCCGGACAGGGAGTATCGCGTCTGGAAACACCATATATTTT.

This clone showed up just once. V is TRBV28 and J is TRBJ2-7, with 7 bases fitting TRBD2. Germline CDR1 MDHEN, CDR2 SYDVKM. Germline trimming cut 8 bases from V and 4 bases from J; bases unmatched to any gene: 17. The CDR3 covers 16 residues. The CDR3 sequence is CASQTGPGDGGYEQYF. CDR3 DNA: TGTGCCAGCCAAACGGGTCCCGGGGACGGGGGGTACGAGCAGTACTTC.

The chain employs TRBV3-1 (or the pseudogene TRBV3-2) and TRBJ2-7, with TRBD2 matching over 13 bases. The CDR3 runs to 16 residues. V dropped 3 bases and J dropped 1; count of bases not matched to a gene: 3. Germline V lookup: CDR1 LGHDT, CDR2 YNNKEL (reference sequence). The CDR3 sequence is CASSHTSGRASYEQYF. CDR3 bases: TGTGCCAGCAGCCATACTAGCGGGAGGGCTTCCTACGAGCAGTACTTC.

This clone was counted between two and nine times. This chain connects TRBV2 to TRBJ2-7; 9 bases match TRBD1. With 7 bases clipped from V and 7 bases from J, the junction kept 20 bases outside the gene matches. The CDR3 consists of 17 residues. CDR1 SNHLY and CDR2 FYNNEI come from the germline V gene. For the CDR3, the DNA is TGTGCCAGCATGACTCCGTACGCCGGGACAGGGTCTAAGGAGCAGTACTTC. This sequence encodes CASMTPYAGTGSKEQYF.

This chain connects TRBV30 to TRBJ2-7; 10 positions match TRBD1. This CDR3 has 18 residues. V dropped 1 base and J dropped 1; count of bases not matched to a gene: 13. In germline, CDR1 is GTSNPN, CDR2 SVGIG (reference sequence). CDR3 in amino acids: CAWSDPVWTGQGSYEQYF. The CDR3 region has the DNA TGTGCCTGGAGTGACCCCGTGTGGACGGGACAGGGGTCCTACGAGCAGTACTTC.

The V and J genes are TRBV11-2 and TRBJ2-7; weak D call: TRBD1 (5 bases). This CDR3 comprises 12 residues. Germline V CDR1 and CDR2: SGHAT, FQNNGV. Trimming pared 3 bases from V and 7 bases from J, leaving 10 bases between. CDR3 residues: CASSLKAGEQYF. CDR3 in DNA: TGTGCCAGCAGCTTGAAAGCAGGGGAGCAGTACTTC.

J is TRBJ1-6 and V is TRBV2; D is unclear. The germline V gene has CDR1 SNHLY and CDR2 FYNNEI. With 6 bases removed from V and 7 bases from J, the gap between germline ends came to 13 bases. The CDR3 has 14 amino acids. The CDR3 loop reads CASRRSGSNSPLHF. CDR3 DNA sequence: TGTGCCAGCAGAAGGTCGGGGTCAAATTCACCCCTCCACTTT.

The chain joins TRBV19 to TRBJ1-6; 10 bases fit TRBD1. With 7 bases clipped from V and 7 bases from J, the junction kept 4 bases outside the gene matches. This CDR3 is 14 amino acids long. The V gene's germline CDR1 is LNHDA and CDR2 SQIVND (reference sequence). Here the CDR3 DNA reads TGTGCCAGTACCCCGACAGGGGGCAATTCACCCCTCCACTTT. Protein product: CASTPTGGNSPLHF.

The chain has TRBV4-3 and TRBJ2-2; D is perhaps TRBD1 (5 bases). The CDR3 spans 18 residues. Germline CDR1 LGHNA, CDR2 YSLEER. Trimming took 1 base from V and 1 from J, leaving 16 bases between them. CDR3 nucleotides: TGCGCCAGCAGCCAAGGGGGCGGAGTACCTTGGAACACCGGGGAGCTGTTTTTT. Amino acid sequence: CASSQGGGVPWNTGELFF.

The chain recombines TRBV19 with TRBJ1-5, with a possible D match to TRBD1 (5 bases). Germline V lookup: CDR1 LNHDA, CDR2 SQIVND (reference sequence). The CDR3 covers 16 residues. V lost 0 bases, J lost 7 bases, and 16 bases lay in between. As DNA, the CDR3 is TGTGCCAGTAGTATAGAGAACCTCCAGGGTCGACAGCCCCAGCATTTT. Translated: CASSIENLQGRQPQHF.

The rearrangement links TRBV3-1 (or the pseudogene TRBV3-2) to TRBJ2-7; 10 positions agree with TRBD1. J was trimmed by 5 bases and V by 4 bases; bases with no gene match: 5. In germline, CDR1 is LGHDT, CDR2 YNNKEL (reference sequence). The CDR3 has 14 amino acids. CDR3 sequence reads: CASSPRQGADEQYF. As DNA, the CDR3 is TGTGCCAGCAGCCCACGACAGGGGGCCGACGAGCAGTACTTC.

The chain carries TRBV28 and TRBJ1-2; D remains unclear. The germline gives CDR1 MDHEN, CDR2 SYDVKM. Trimming pared 3 bases from V and 4 bases from J, leaving 12 bases between. The CDR3 sequence is 14 residues long. The CDR3 nucleotides are TGTGCCAGCAGTTTGATTCAGGTTGCCTATGGCTACACCTTC. Translated: CASSLIQVAYGYTF.